The T cell receptor beta chain under discussion was sequenced for a study of blood T cell repertoires in COVID-19. Background on the study: Researchers got acute and convalescent COVID-19 samples from the United States, Italy and Spain.

Original processing methods: From reference gene primer amplification, estimates of nucleated cell counts were derived. Assay: immunoSEQ multiplex PCR; the TCRdb copy retains only in-frame clones and omits some. Clonal size and the V and J genes are those of that table, whereas D and trimming came from the DNA. The sample records fewer than 150,000 clones, about 86% being singletons. This CDR3 is built from 16 residues. The V gene lost 0 bases and the J gene lost 5 bases, with 17 bases spanning the gap. The sequenced sample consisted of peripheral blood. The receptor was derived from a woman aged 50 to 60 who had recovered from COVID-19. The chain carries TRBV5-3 and TRBJ1-2; possible D gene TRBD1, 5 bases. TRBV5-3 is identified as an open reading frame with a role that is uncertain. CDR3 protein: CARSLDVTDTRYGYTF. The DNA of the CDR3 is TGTGCCAGAAGCTTGGACGTGACAGACACACGTTATGGCTACACCTTC.